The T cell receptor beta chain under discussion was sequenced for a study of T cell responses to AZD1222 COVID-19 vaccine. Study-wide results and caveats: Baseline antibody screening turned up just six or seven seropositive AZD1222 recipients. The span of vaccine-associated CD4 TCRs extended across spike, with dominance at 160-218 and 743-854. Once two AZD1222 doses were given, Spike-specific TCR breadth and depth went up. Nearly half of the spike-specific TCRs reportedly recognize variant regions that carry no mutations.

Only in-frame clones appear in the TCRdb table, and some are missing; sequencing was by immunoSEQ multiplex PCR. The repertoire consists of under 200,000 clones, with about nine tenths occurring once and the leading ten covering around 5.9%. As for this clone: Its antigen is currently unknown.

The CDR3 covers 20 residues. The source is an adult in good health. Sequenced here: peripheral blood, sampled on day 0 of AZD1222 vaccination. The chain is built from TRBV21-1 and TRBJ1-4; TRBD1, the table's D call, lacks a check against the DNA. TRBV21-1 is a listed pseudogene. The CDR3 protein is CASSKVQGATSSATNEKLFF. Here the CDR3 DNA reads TGTGCCAGCAGCAAAGTGCAGGGGGCCACCTCCTCTGCAACTAATGAAAAACTGTTTTTT.